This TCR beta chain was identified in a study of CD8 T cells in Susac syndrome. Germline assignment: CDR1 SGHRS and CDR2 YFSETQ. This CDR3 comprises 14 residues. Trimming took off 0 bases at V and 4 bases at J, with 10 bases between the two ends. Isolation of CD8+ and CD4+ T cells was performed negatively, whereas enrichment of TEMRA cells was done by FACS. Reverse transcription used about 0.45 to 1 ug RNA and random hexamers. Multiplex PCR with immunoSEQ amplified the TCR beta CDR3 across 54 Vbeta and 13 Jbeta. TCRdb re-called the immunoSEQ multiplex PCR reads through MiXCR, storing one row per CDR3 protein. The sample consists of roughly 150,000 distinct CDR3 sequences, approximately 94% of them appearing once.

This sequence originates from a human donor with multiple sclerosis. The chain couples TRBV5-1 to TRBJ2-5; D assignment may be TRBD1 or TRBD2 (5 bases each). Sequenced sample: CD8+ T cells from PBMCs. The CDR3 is CASSLGPGGETQYF. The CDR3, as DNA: TGCGCCAGCAGCTTGGGTCCTGGGGGAGAGACCCAGTACTTC.